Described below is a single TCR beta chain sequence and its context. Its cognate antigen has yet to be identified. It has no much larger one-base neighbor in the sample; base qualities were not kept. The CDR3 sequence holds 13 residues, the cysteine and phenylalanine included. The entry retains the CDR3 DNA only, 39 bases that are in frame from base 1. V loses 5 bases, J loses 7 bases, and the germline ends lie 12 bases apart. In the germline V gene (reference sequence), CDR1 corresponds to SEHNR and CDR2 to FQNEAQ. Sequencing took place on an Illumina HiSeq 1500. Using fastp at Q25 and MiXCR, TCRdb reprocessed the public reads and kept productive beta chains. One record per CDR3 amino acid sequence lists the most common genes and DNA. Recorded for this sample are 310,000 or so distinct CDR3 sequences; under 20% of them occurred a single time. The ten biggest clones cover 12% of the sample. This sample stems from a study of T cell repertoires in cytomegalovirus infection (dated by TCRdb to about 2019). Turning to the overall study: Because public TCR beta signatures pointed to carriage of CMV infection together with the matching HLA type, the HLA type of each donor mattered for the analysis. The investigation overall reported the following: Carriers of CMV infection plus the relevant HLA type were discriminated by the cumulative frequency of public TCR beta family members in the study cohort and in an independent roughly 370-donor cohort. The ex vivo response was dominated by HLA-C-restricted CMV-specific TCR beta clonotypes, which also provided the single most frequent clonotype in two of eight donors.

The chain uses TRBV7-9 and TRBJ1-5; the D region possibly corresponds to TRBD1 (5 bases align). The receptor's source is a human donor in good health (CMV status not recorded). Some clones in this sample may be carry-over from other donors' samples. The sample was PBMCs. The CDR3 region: CASSPLTGQPQHF. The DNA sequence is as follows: TGTGCCAGCAGCCCGCTAACAGGCCAGCCCCAGCATTTT.